This T cell receptor beta chain emerged from a study of shared clonotypes between healthy human individuals. About the research overall: Each donor's CD4 naive and CD4 memory cells filled three plates apiece, CD8 naive two, and CD8 memory one. Study results and caveats: Some clonotypes were shared by all four sorted-subset donors, while others were not shared. The non-shared ones had lower generation probabilities than the shared ones.

This clone was counted once. Its target is not known. Profiled with immunoSEQ multiplex PCR; TCRdb holds only in-frame clones, not every one. Counted here are more than 2 million clones, around 95% occurring once; the ten biggest clones make up 0.1% to 0.15%. The donors were adults (healthy and HIV-negative) with no recent acute infections or vaccinations. Between the trimmed V and J ends, which lost 5 bases and 3 bases, there was a span of 14 bases. The length of the CDR3 is 14 residues. Germline loops: CDR1 SGHNT, CDR2 YENEEA. This chain connects TRBV11-3 to TRBJ2-7; tentative D call: TRBD1 (5 bases). This clonotype was obtained from a man between 18 and 29 years old in good health. The sequenced sample consisted of naive CD4+ T cells sorted from blood. Subset described: CD45RA+ positively selected. The CDR3 region is CASSIRTIGYEQYF. In nucleotides, the CDR3 is TGTGCCAGCAGCATCCGGACAATCGGCTACGAGCAGTACTTC. Full variable domain (missing parts from reference TRBV11-3 and TRBJ2-7): EAGVVQSPRYKIIEKKQPVAFWCNPISGHNTLYWYLQNLGQGPELLIRYENEEAVDDSQLPKDRFSAERLKGVDSTLKIQPAELGDSAVYLCASSIRTIGYEQYFGPGTRLTVT.